This entry features one T cell receptor beta chain sequence. Its specificity is unknown. This sample was taken from a study of shared clonotypes between healthy human individuals. Study-wide context: A donor's plate count was three for CD4 naive and three for CD4 memory; CD8 naive had two and CD8 memory one.

Profiling relied on immunoSEQ multiplex PCR, and the TCRdb table lists in-frame clones only, not all of them. This sample carries 2 million to 2.5 million clones, 80% to 95% of them seen once, and the ten largest clones take about 0.38%. The donor cohort consisted entirely of Caucasian adults residing in Nashville, Tennessee. Overall study results and limits: Across a handful of donors, naive CD4 shared 5% to 6%, naive CD8 under 4%, memory CD4 2% to 2.5%, memory CD8 about 0.38%.

The CDR3 is 13 residues long. V was trimmed by 4 bases and J by 6 bases, leaving 11 bases between them. Germline V CDR1 and CDR2: MDHEN, SYDVKM. The J gene is TRBJ2-3, the V gene TRBV28; no clear D gene. This TCR came from a man aged 18 to 35 in good health. Some clones in this sample may be carry-over from other donors' samples. The sample was naive CD4+ T cells from PBMCs. Regarding subset: CD45RA+ positively selected. CDR3 in DNA: TGTGCCAGCAGTTCGGTCCAAGACGATACGCAGTATTTT. Protein sequence: CASSSVQDDTQYF.